This TCR beta chain was observed in a study of T cell repertoires in cytomegalovirus infection (dated by TCRdb to the late 2010s). Concerning the study at large: The peptide stimulations were aimed at well-studied HLA-B-restricted epitopes as well as recently identified HLA-C-restricted CMV epitopes, whose presentation resists viral immunomodulation. Donor HLA type was relevant to the analysis, as public TCR beta signatures indicated carriage of CMV infection together with the matching HLA type. Study-wide conclusions, independent of this receptor: Carriers of CMV infection plus the relevant HLA type were discriminated by the cumulative frequency of public TCR beta family members in the study cohort and in an independent roughly 350-donor cohort. The ex vivo response was dominated by HLA-C-restricted CMV-specific TCR beta clonotypes, which also provided the single most frequent clonotype in two of eight donors.

This specimen's treatment or condition label, per the study, means: in vitro stimulation with specific CMV peptide epitopes to enrich CMV-specific T cells. The sequencer was an Illumina HiSeq 1500. TCRdb reworked the public reads: Q25 trimming with fastp, MiXCR clone assembly, productive beta chains retained. Identical CDR3 protein sequences are pooled into one entry, listed with their most common genes and DNA. Recorded for this sample are 800,000 to 950,000 distinct CDR3 sequences; around a third of them occurred a single time. The ten most abundant clones make up approximately 13% of the sample. There are a few counts of this clonotype. Its antigen is currently not known. No much larger clone exists at a distance of one base, and base qualities are not known. The CDR3 sequence holds 16 residues, the cysteine and phenylalanine included. The retained sequence is limited to the CDR3, 48 bases, with the frame set at the first base. Cut back by 8 bases and 0 bases, the V and J ends lie 17 bases apart.

In this chain, TRBV12-3 or TRBV12-4 is recombined with TRBJ2-4; no D gene is confidently identified. The sample was cultured CD8+ T cells from PBMCs, taken from culture after CMV antigen stimulation. This clonotype was obtained from a human donor in good health (CMV status not recorded). Some clones in this sample may be carry-over from other donors' samples. The CDR3 reads CASADPDGQAKNIQYF. The sequenced DNA is TGTGCCAGCGCCGATCCGGACGGGCAAGCCAAAAACATTCAGTACTTC.